Detailed here is one T cell receptor beta chain. Its recognized antigen is unknown. Qualities for individual bases were not recorded, and no much larger clone is one base off. This sample stems from a study of blood T cell repertoires in COVID-19 (TCRdb year 2020). Notes on the research overall: Collaborator samples came from the United States, Italy and Spain and covered acute and convalescent phases of COVID-19. Subjects who had been exposed to COVID-19, were actively infected with it, or had recovered from it provided the deeply sampled blood TCRbeta repertoires that made up the dataset. The material from the prospective study consisted of cDNA or gDNA derived from T cells, B-cell-depleted T cells, or PBMCs. A de-identified subject ID, COVID-19 status, age in years and sex were almost always included in the sample metadata. The repertoires were released in a freely available public database intended as a resource for research on the immune response to SARS-CoV-2. Where available, HLA class I and class II types were taken from metadata supplied by the sample provider and were not determined by assay-based typing. Samples were obtained from the ongoing ImmuneRACE study (first 160 participants) and from 1,254 subjects provided by 6 global collaborators.

Collaborating institutions collected whole blood in K2EDTA tubes following their own protocols. For TCRbeta analysis, collaborator samples were shipped as frozen whole blood, as isolated PBMCs, or as DNA extracted from either sample type. The immunoSEQ Assay, a bias-controlled multiplex PCR, was used to amplify TCRbeta CDR3 regions from genomic DNA. The original pipeline was this. Within the assay, amplification of reference gene primers was used to estimate how many nucleated cells each sample contained. Sequence reads were collapsed and filtered to measure the absolute abundance of every unique TCRbeta CDR3 rearrangement. For each sample, productive Simpson clonality was calculated as the square root of Simpson's diversity index over productive rearrangements. TCRdb provides this immuneACCESS table in a form limited to in-frame rearrangements. Some clones are lacking; in checked studies, under half of them reflect an unresolved V gene, and why the rest are absent is not known. From that table come the V and J calls and clone size; the DNA was used to work out D and trimming. Here the sample has under 200,000 clones; approximately 91% occur a single time. The ten largest make up approximately 0.5% of the sample.

Points the paper makes about the study in general: The quantity of clinical and demographic metadata differed by source and by participant and was supplied without curation.

Trimming costs V 0 bases and J 4 bases, and their ends lie 15 bases apart. From its cysteine to its phenylalanine, the CDR3 spans 17 amino acids. Left in the record is the CDR3 DNA by itself, 51 bases read in frame from the first base. Sequences LNHNV (CDR1) and YYDKDF (CDR2) are obtained from the germline V gene (reference sequence). This clonotype was obtained from a man between 45 and 60 years old with acute or convalescent COVID-19. The sample comprised peripheral blood. The chain was built from TRBV15 and TRBJ1-4, with the D gene too uncertain to name. The base sequence is TGTGCCACCAGCAGAGATGGGTGGAACAGAAGTAATGAAAAACTGTTTTTT. Its protein reads: CATSRDGWNRSNEKLFF. Extended through the reference TRBV15 and TRBJ1-4 proteins, this CDR3 yields the full variable domain: DAMVIQNPRYQVTQFGKPVTLSCSQTLNHNVMYWYQQKSSQAPKLLFHYYDKDFNNEADTPDNFQSRRPNTSFCFLDIRSPGLGDTAMYLCATSRDGWNRSNEKLFFGSGTQLSVL.